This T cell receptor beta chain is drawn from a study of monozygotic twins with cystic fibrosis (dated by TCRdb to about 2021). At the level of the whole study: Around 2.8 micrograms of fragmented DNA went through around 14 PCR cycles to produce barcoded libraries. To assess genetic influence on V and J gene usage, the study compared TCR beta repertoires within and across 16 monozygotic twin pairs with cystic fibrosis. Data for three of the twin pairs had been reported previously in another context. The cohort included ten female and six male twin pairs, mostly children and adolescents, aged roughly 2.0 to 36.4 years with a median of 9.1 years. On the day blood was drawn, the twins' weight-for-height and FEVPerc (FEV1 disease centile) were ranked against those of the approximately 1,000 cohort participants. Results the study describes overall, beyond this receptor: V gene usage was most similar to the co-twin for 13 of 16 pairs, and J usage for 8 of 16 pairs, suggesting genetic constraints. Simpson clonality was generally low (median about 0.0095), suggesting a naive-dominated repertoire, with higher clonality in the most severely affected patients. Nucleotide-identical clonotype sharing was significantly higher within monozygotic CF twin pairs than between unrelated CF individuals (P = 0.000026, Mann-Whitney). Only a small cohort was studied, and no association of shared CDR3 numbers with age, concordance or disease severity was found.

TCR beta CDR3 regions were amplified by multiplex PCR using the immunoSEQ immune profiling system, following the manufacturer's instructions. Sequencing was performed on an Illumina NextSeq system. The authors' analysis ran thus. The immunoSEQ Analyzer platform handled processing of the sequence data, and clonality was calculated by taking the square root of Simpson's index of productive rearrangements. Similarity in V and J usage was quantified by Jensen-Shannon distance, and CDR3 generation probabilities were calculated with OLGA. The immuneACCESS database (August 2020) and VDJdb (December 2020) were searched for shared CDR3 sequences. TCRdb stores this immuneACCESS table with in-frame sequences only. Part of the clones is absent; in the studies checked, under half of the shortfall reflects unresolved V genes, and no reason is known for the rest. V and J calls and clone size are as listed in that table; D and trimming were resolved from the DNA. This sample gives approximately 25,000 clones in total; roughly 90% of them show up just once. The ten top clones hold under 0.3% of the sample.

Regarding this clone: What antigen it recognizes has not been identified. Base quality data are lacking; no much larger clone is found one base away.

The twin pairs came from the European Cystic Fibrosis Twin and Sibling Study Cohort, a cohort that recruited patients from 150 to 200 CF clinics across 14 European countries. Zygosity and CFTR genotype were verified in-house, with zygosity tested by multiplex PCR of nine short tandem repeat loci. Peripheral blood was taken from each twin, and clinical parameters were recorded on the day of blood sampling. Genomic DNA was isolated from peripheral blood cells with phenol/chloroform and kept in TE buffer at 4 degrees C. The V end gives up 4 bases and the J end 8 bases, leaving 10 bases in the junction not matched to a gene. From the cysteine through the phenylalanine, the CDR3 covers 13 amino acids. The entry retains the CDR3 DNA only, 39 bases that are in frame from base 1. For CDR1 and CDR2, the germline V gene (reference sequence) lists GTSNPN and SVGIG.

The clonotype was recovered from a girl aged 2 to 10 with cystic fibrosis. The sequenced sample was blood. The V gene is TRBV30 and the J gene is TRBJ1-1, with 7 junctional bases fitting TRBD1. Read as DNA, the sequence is TGTGCCTGGACTCATCAGGAGACAGGGGAAGCTTTCTTT. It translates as CAWTHQETGEAFF. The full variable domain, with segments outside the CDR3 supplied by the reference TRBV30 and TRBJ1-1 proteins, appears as SQTIHQWPATLVQPVGSPLSLECTVEGTSNPNLYWYRQAAGRGLQLLFYSVGIGQISSEVPQNLSASRPQDRQFILSSKKLLLSDSGFYLCAWTHQETGEAFFGQGTRLTVV.